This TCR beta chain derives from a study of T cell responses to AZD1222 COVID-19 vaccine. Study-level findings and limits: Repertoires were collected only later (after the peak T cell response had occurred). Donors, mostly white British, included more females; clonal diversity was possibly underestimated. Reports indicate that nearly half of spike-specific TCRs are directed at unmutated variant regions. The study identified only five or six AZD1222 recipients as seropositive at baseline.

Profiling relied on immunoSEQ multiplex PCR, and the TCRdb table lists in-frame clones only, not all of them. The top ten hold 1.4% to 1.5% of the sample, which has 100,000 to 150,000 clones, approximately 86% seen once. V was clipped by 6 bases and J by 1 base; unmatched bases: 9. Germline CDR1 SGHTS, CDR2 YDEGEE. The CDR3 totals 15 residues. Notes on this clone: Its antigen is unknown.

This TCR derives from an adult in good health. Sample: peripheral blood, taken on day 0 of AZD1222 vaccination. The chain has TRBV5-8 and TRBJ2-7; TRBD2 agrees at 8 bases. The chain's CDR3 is CASTPGGASSYEQYF. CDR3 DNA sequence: TGTGCCAGCACCCCGGGGGGGGCGAGTTCCTACGAGCAGTACTTC.